This paragraph reports one TCR beta chain. The clone's antigen remains unknown. No quality values exist for individual bases; no much larger clone is one base distant. This record belongs to a study of T cell therapy after organ transplantation (dated by TCRdb to 2018 to 2020). Context from the whole study: The therapy products consisted of autologous CMV-specific T cells grown in vitro for around 14 days using a peptide pool of 30 HLA class I and II CMV epitopes. Patients were given up to 6 doses of T cells at 2-week intervals and were followed for 29 weeks after finishing therapy. About 80% of the ten patients were classed as clinical responders and two as nonresponders. Across 2 to 6 intravenous infusions, patients got a median of 1.92 x 10^8 CMV-specific T cells. Blood samples for the long-term post-therapy time point were taken 20 to 29 weeks after therapy ended. The study was a follow-up TRBV repertoire analysis of an open-label phase I trial of autologous CMV-specific adoptive T cell therapy in solid-organ transplant recipients. Of the approximately ten patients, only seven or eight had long-term post-therapy samples available. Here is what the overall study found, with its caveats: The small number of expansions detected in nonresponders may be due to reduced sample coverage caused by poor CD8+ T cell yield. Assessment of confounders such as concurrent antirejection and antiviral medications was prevented by the small cohort. Before therapy, nonresponders had marked clonal expansions, and their repertoires changed minimally after therapy. Reconstitution after therapy appeared to involve both transferred clonotypes and endogenous clonotypes that were not detected in the therapy products. Fold change in CD8 clonality after therapy inversely correlated with pretherapy clonality, suggesting less biased repertoires were more receptive to remodeling.

TRB CDR3 regions were amplified from genomic DNA with the immunoSEQ two-step, bias-controlled multiplex PCR assay. An Illumina NextSeq 500 was used to sequence the CDR3 libraries. The authors processed their data as follows. The immunoSEQ Analyzer platform was used for initial alignment and bioinformatics, including bias normalization against synthetic CDR3 analogs. Annotation of V, D and J genes followed the definitions in the IMGT database. For further TRBV analyses, VDJtools version 1.1.10 and the R package tcR version 2.2.1.11 were used with default settings. GLIPH analysis was done using default settings in version 1.0. To test for significant clonotype frequency changes in CDR3 sequences with at least 5 reads, a 2-sided binomial test with Benjamini-Hochberg correction (alpha = 0.01) was used. The table comes from immuneACCESS by way of TCRdb, which keeps in-frame sequences with V and J called. Part of the clones is missing from these tables; in studies checked, under half for an unresolved V gene and the rest for unknown reasons. V and J calls and clone size are those listed in that table; D and trimming were worked out from the DNA. The sample yields over 20,000 clones; 84% were counted once. Of the sample, under 45% is held by the ten largest clones.

The intended sense of this specimen's time point label: 20-29 weeks after completion of therapy. The patients had received solid-organ transplants and had cytomegalovirus that was drug-resistant/recurrent. Nine to ten trial participants were selected for repertoire analysis based on availability of post-therapy peripheral blood mononuclear cells. Viable CD3+CD8+CD4- lymphocytes were sorted from PBMCs on a BD FACSAria III. The Qiagen DNeasy Kit was used to extract genomic DNA from sorted cells. The CDR3 contains 15 residues, cysteine and phenylalanine counted. Here the CDR3 DNA is all that survives: 45 bases in frame from base 1. From the germline V gene, CDR1 is MGHRA and CDR2 is YSYEKL.

The sequence came from a human patient who had received a solid organ transplant and had CMV disease. Post transplant, some T cells may arise from the graft donor. The chain is assembled from TRBV4-1 and TRBJ2-5; a stretch of 12 junction bases matches TRBD2. The last part of the DNA fits TRBJ2-7 better; the J call may be wrong. Sequences were derived from CD8+ T cells from blood, sampled after autologous CMV-specific T cell therapy. The DNA sequence is TGCGCCAGCAGCGTGACTAGCGGGGGCTCCTACGAGCAGTACTTC. This codes for CASSVTSGGSYEQYF.